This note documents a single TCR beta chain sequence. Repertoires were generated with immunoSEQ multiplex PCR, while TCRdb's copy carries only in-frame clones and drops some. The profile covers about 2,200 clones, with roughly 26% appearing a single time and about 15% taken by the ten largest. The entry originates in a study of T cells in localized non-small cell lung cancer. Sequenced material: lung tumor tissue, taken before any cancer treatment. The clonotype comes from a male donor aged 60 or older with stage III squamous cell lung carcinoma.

The CDR3 bases are TGTGCCAGCACCCCCACTAGCGGGAGTTCCAATGAGCAGTTCTTC. It encodes CASTPTSGSSNEQFF. The chain employs TRBV6-8 and TRBJ2-1; 11 bases map to TRBD2. This CDR3 has 15 residues. Germline CDR1 reads MNHGY; CDR2 reads SAAAGT. The trim removed 7 bases at V and 6 bases at J, leaving 8 bases unmatched.